Listed below are T cell receptor beta chains from one sample, sequenced in a study of shared clonotypes between healthy human individuals. Some clones are missing from TCRdb's copy, which holds only in-frame ones; the method was immunoSEQ multiplex PCR. The data contain about 520,000 clones, over 75% of them singletons. Sequenced: PBMCs. The source of these receptors is a woman aged 40 to 50 in good health. Some clones in this sample may be carry-over from other donors' samples. The CDR3 runs from the conserved cysteine through the conserved F or W. D genes are given only for firm matches. Not all rows give a size; the values are once, few, many and, for expanded clones, a class.

NA	TRBJ2-4	TRBV19	NA	CASSADIQGPGHF	TGTGCCAGTAGTGCCGATATTCAAGGCCCAGGCCACTTC
NA	TRBJ2-3	TRBV10-3	NA	CAISDGTPTDTQYF	TGTGCCATCAGTGATGGGACGCCCACAGATACGCAGTATTTT
NA	TRBJ2-1	TRBV7-2	NA	CASSFSTEQFF	TGTGCCAGCAGCTTCTCGACCGAGCAGTTCTTC
NA	TRBJ2-7	TRBV30	TRBD1	CAWRLRLGTGSYEQYF	TGTGCCTGGAGGTTGCGGCTCGGGACAGGGTCCTACGAGCAGTACTTC
few	TRBJ2-3	TRBV7-9	TRBD2	CASSPRGSGSGDTQYF	TGTGCCAGCAGCCCTCGGGGTAGCGGGAGTGGAGATACGCAGTATTTT
NA	TRBJ1-1	TRBV4-2	NA	CASSRGVRGRNTEAFF	TGTGCCAGCAGCCGCGGGGTAAGGGGGAGGAACACTGAAGCTTTCTTT
NA	TRBJ1-1	TRBV25-1	NA	CASSPGREAFF	TGTGCCAGCTCTCCCGGGAGGGAAGCTTTCTTT
NA	TRBJ2-5	TRBV11-2	TRBD2	CASSSHLAAGARGETQYF	TGTGCCAGCAGCTCCCACCTTGCAGCGGGAGCGAGAGGGGAGACCCAGTACTTC
NA	TRBJ1-2	TRBV6-6	NA	CASTLNTGTNYGYTF	TGTGCCAGCACGCTAAACACAGGAACTAACTATGGCTACACCTTC
NA	TRBJ1-4	TRBV5-1	NA	CASSSRGQEKLFF	TGCGCCAGCAGCTCCCGGGGACAAGAAAAACTGTTTTTT
NA	TRBJ2-7	TRBV28	NA	CASLGAYEQYF	TGTGCCAGCCTAGGGGCATACGAGCAGTACTTC
NA	TRBJ2-5	TRBV18	NA	CASSPGSSAQETQYF	TGTGCCAGCTCACCAGGGTCTAGCGCGCAAGAGACCCAGTACTTC
NA	TRBJ1-2	TRBV5-1	TRBD1	CASSLAGQENYGYTF	TGCGCCAGCAGCTTGGCGGGACAGGAGAACTATGGCTACACCTTC
NA	TRBJ2-3	TRBV6-1	NA	CASSETADTDTQYF	TGTGCCAGCAGTGAAACAGCAGACACAGATACGCAGTATTTT
NA	TRBJ2-1	TRBV6-5	TRBD2	CASSLRLAGAIEQFF	TGTGCCAGCAGTCTTCGACTAGCGGGGGCCATTGAGCAGTTCTTC
NA	TRBJ2-3	TRBV18	TRBD2	CASSPPLAGAGDTQYF	TGTGCCAGCTCACCACCGCTAGCGGGAGCGGGGGATACGCAGTATTTT
once	TRBJ1-3	TRBV7-2	NA	CASSLAGGNTIYF	TGTGCCAGCAGCTTAGCAGGGGGAAACACCATATATTTT
NA	TRBJ2-3	TRBV5-6	NA	CASSLSPRASTDTQYF	TGTGCCAGCAGCTTGAGCCCTCGAGCTAGCACAGATACGCAGTATTTT